This record looks at one T cell receptor beta chain sequence and its context. Antigen specificity is unknown. The CDR3 runs to 13 residues. V was shortened by 3 bases and J by 13 bases, with 17 bases between the two germline ends. The germline CDR1 and CDR2 sequences are MNHGY and SVAAGI. The data were obtained in a study of neoadjuvant anti-PD-1 for oral cavity cancer. At the level of the study: Patients mostly received three to four biweekly nivolumab doses at 3 mg/kg before surgery.

Study observations and caveats: Pretreatment Treg/Th17 ratio correlated inversely with post-treatment tumor clonality.

TCRdb's table, derived via immunoSEQ multiplex PCR, lists solely in-frame clones and lacks some. Here the sample spans 55,000 to 75,000 clones, roughly 84% being singletons. Cohort: HPV-negative, locally advanced oral cavity squamous cell carcinoma patients. This TCR was recovered from a person between 35 and 79 years old with oral cavity squamous cell carcinoma. This specimen consisted of PBMCs, obtained before nivolumab (anti-PD-1) treatment. V gene TRBV6-9 combines with J gene TRBJ2-3; TRBD2 might be the D (6 bases). The CDR3: CASSYLTASEEYF. Written as DNA, the CDR3 is TGTGCCAGCAGTTACCTGACGGCTAGCGAGGAGTATTTT.